These 29 T cell receptor beta chains were all obtained from the same sample, sequenced in a study of regulatory T cells in long-lasting Graves disease. The time point: persistent/refractory GD, antithyroid drugs over 5 years with positive TRAb. PBMC RNA was the source of the TCR library. Sequencing libraries for TCR beta were prepared with iRepertoire HTBI primers and Arm-PCR of CDR3 regions. TCRdb processed the multiplex PCR reads anew with MiXCR; each CDR3 protein has one entry. The top ten hold around 7% of the sample, which has around 460,000 distinct CDR3 sequences, approximately 21% seen once. Sequenced material: peripheral blood mononuclear cells (PBMCs), taken when the disease was refractory, from a patient treated with antithyroid drugs. The source of these receptors is a female donor with Graves disease.

In its sample, this clonotype was seen a few times. The chain employs TRBV19 and TRBJ1-1; D remains unclear. Trimming pared 3 bases from V and 4 bases from J, leaving 9 bases between. Germline CDR1 and CDR2: LNHDA and SQIVND (reference sequence). The CDR3 is 13 residues long. The CDR3 DNA reads TGTGCCAGTAGTATGAGCCAGGCCACTGAAGCTTTCTTT. Translated, it gives CASSMSQATEAFF. Together with reference TRBV19 and TRBJ1-1, the CDR3 gives the full variable domain: DGGITQSPKYLFRKEGQNVTLSCEQNLNHDAMYWYRQDPGQGLRLIYYSQIVNDFQKGDIAEGYSVSREKKESFPLTVTSAQKNPTAFYLCASSMSQATEAFFGQGTRLTVV.

This clonotype was observed at least ten times. The chain recombines TRBV20-1 with TRBJ2-7; tentatively, D is TRBD1 or TRBD2 (6 bases each). The V and J ends lost 5 bases and 2 bases respectively, with 10 bases between them. Germline V gives CDR1 DFQATT, CDR2 SNEGSKA (reference sequence). CDR3 length: 12 residues. CDR3 in amino acids: CSAEGGTYEQYF. CDR3 nucleotides: TGCAGTGCTGAAGGGGGGACCTACGAGCAGTACTTC.

This clonotype was counted at least ten times. The J gene is TRBJ2-2, the V gene TRBV27; D possibly uses TRBD1 or TRBD2 (5 bases each). V lost 0 bases and J 5 bases, leaving 7 bases between the germline ends. In germline, CDR1 is MNHEY, CDR2 SMNVEV (reference sequence). The CDR3 contains 14 residues. Here the CDR3 DNA reads TGTGCCAGCAGTTTATCGGGGGAAACCGGGGAGCTGTTTTTT. Its protein product is CASSLSGETGELFF.

This clonotype was observed many times. This rearrangement joins TRBV28 to TRBJ1-2; D perhaps matches TRBD1 (6 bases). V was shortened by 6 bases and J by 4 bases, with 18 bases between the two germline ends. Germline V gene sequence: CDR1 MDHEN, CDR2 SYDVKM. This CDR3 contains 15 residues. CDR3: CASSSGGQGIYGYTF. In nucleotides, the CDR3 is TGTGCCAGCAGCAGCGGGGGGCAGGGGATCTATGGCTACACCTTC.

In this sample, this clonotype turned up many times. This chain joins TRBV12-3 or TRBV12-4 and TRBJ1-4, with TRBD1 as a possible D gene (6 bases). V was trimmed by 6 bases and J by 2 bases, leaving 13 bases between them. The CDR3 is 15 residues long. CDR3 nucleotide sequence: TGTGCCAGCAGCTATAGGGGGGGCACTAATGAAAAACTGTTTTTT. Protein sequence: CASSYRGGTNEKLFF.

The chain uses TRBV28 and TRBJ1-2; the match to TRBD1 covers 7 bases. V dropped 4 bases and J dropped 7; count of bases not matched to a gene: 12. Germline V gene lookup returns CDR1 MDHEN and CDR2 SYDVKM. This CDR3 comprises 15 residues. This CDR3 is CASSSNRGRVGGYTF. The CDR3 DNA reads as TGTGCCAGCAGTTCAAACAGGGGAAGGGTGGGTGGCTACACCTTC.

This clonotype was seen just once. This may stem from a read error, because a much larger clone lies one nucleotide away. CDR3 region: CASTDRTDQPQHF. DNA of the CDR3: TGTGCCAGCACCGACAGGACCGATCAGCCCCAGCATTTT. The chain employs TRBV6-2 or TRBV6-3 and TRBJ1-5; a possible D gene is TRBD1 (6 bases). V shed 7 bases and J shed 5 bases, with 12 bases lying between them. Germline loops: CDR1 MNHEY, CDR2 SVGEGT. The CDR3 contains 13 residues.

This clonotype has only a few counts. The chain recombines TRBV7-4 with TRBJ1-1; maybe TRBD1 (6 bases). Deletions cut 0 bases from V and 0 bases from J, with 11 bases between. In germline, CDR1 is SGHVT, CDR2 SQSDAQ. This CDR3 is built from 16 residues. The CDR3 loop is CASSLARQVMNTEAFF. CDR3 coding DNA: TGTGCCAGCAGCTTAGCGCGACAGGTGATGAACACTGAAGCTTTCTTT.

V usage is TRBV14 and J usage is TRBJ1-1; D call uncertain. The germline V and J ends were trimmed by 1 base and 8 bases, with 11 bases remaining between them. This CDR3 spans 13 amino acids. Germline CDR1 is SGHDN and CDR2 is FVKESK. CDR3 sequence: CASSQGRGSEAFF. CDR3 in DNA: TGTGCCAGCAGCCAAGGGAGAGGATCCGAAGCTTTCTTT.

The chain uses TRBV13 and TRBJ1-2; D is unclear. The CDR3 loop spans 13 amino acids. The germline gives CDR1 PRHDT, CDR2 FYEKMQ (reference sequence). V dropped 5 bases and J dropped 4 bases, with 11 bases sitting between them. The CDR3 reads CASSLRDIYGYTF. CDR3 coding DNA: TGTGCCAGCAGCCTCCGGGATATCTATGGCTACACCTTC.

In regard to this clonotype: Possible read error: a much larger clone is one base away. No conserved phenylalanine or tryptophan is present at the end of the CDR3, so a read error is the likely explanation. V is TRBV24-1 and J is TRBJ1-1; weak D call: TRBD1 (5 bases). The CDR3 extends over 14 amino acids. V was shortened by 3 bases and J by 10 bases, with 17 bases between the two germline ends. Germline V CDR1 and CDR2: KGHDR, SFDVKD. The CDR3 reads CATSDTDRLRGAFS. DNA for the CDR3: TGTGCCACCAGTGATACAGACAGACTTCGAGGAGCTTTCTCT.

V and J are TRBV9 and TRBJ1-2, with 9 nucleotides matching TRBD1. CDR3 length equals 13 residues. Germline CDR1 reads SGDLS; CDR2 reads YYNGEE. The V and J ends lost 3 bases and 6 bases, in that order; junction bases with no gene match: 3. Here the CDR3 reads CASSEQGAHGYTF. In DNA, the CDR3 is TGTGCCAGCAGCGAACAGGGGGCGCATGGCTACACCTTC. Combining the CDR3 with reference TRBV9 and TRBJ1-2 gives the whole variable domain DSGVTQTPKHLITATGQRVTLRCSPRSGDLSVYWYQQSLDQGLQFLIQYYNGEERAKGNILERFSAQQFPDLHSELNLSSLELGDSALYFCASSEQGAHGYTFGSGTRLTVV.

The chain uses TRBV12-3 or TRBV12-4 and TRBJ2-3; no firm D call. Trimming left V 0 bases short and J 4 bases short, with 8 bases between. This CDR3 is 14 amino acids long. The CDR3 spells CASSLAPTSDTQYF. The CDR3 DNA is TGTGCCAGCAGTTTAGCGCCCACATCAGATACGCAGTATTTT.

In this sample, this clonotype turned up many times. The J gene is TRBJ2-2, the V gene TRBV19; 11 nucleotides line up with TRBD2. This CDR3 has 16 amino acids. The V segment lost 4 bases and the J segment 3 bases; nucleotides outside the gene matches: 4. From germline, CDR1 is LNHDA and CDR2 SQIVND (reference sequence). The CDR3 is CASSTAGLADTGELFF. Written as DNA, the CDR3 is TGTGCCAGTAGTACCGCGGGACTAGCGGACACCGGGGAGCTGTTTTTT.

In this sample, this clonotype turned up many times. The genes are TRBV6-1 and TRBJ2-5; D might be TRBD2 (6 bases). Germline-derived CDR1 and CDR2 are MNHNS and SASEGT. The CDR3 runs 18 residues. Between the trimmed V and J ends, which lost 4 bases and 0 bases, there was a span of 21 bases. CDR3 DNA: TGTGCCAGCAGTGCCCTAGTCCGAGTCCGGGACTACCAAGAGACCCAGTACTTC. Translation: CASSALVRVRDYQETQYF.

This clonotype appeared once. J is TRBJ1-3 and V is TRBV19; no definite D call. Germline assignment: CDR1 LNHDA and CDR2 SQIVND (reference sequence). This CDR3 has 16 residues. Trimming removed 3 bases from V and 2 bases from J, with 14 bases in between. CDR3 amino acids: CASSMWRERAGNTIYF. CDR3 DNA: TGTGCCAGTAGTATGTGGAGGGAACGAGCTGGAAACACCATATATTTT.

This clonotype was detected only a few times. This chain joins TRBV3-1 and TRBJ1-2; D possibly corresponds to TRBD1 (6 bases). V was trimmed by 8 bases and J by 4 bases, leaving 14 bases between them. This CDR3 has 13 amino acids. From germline, CDR1 is LGHDT and CDR2 YNNKEL (reference sequence). CDR3 in amino acids: CASRGGPSYGYTF. The CDR3 coding sequence is TGTGCCAGCCGAGGGGGGCCGAGCTATGGCTACACCTTC.

On this clonotype: This probably arose from a read error, given a far larger clone one base away. The chain has TRBV28 and TRBJ1-5; D is ambiguous. The CDR3 totals 13 residues. The germline V gene encodes CDR1 MDHEN and CDR2 SYDVKM. CDR3 protein: CASSLYSNQLQHF. DNA for the CDR3: TGTGCCAGCAGCCTTTATAGCAATCAGCTCCAGCATTTT.

This clonotype was picked up many times. The chain carries TRBV7-2 and TRBJ2-5, with TRBD1 identical over 8 bases. Germline CDR1 and CDR2: SGHTA and FQGNSA. Trimming took 4 bases from V and 0 from J; bases not matched to a gene: 7. The CDR3 totals 16 residues. The CDR3: CASSSPTGGYQETQYF. CDR3 DNA: TGTGCCAGCAGCTCACCCACAGGGGGGTACCAAGAGACCCAGTACTTC.

V gene TRBV6-1 combines with J gene TRBJ1-2; no clear D. CDR3 length equals 14 residues. V lost 3 bases and J 5 bases, leaving 13 bases between the germline ends. CDR1 and CDR2 (germline): MNHNS, SASEGT. Here the CDR3 DNA reads TGTGCCAGCAGTGAGAGCCTCCTTGAGTATGGCTACACCTTC. Its protein product is CASSESLLEYGYTF.

The sample holds many counts of this clonotype. V usage is TRBV7-2 and J usage is TRBJ1-1, with unresolved D. Deletions cut 5 bases from V and 7 bases from J, with 11 bases between. Per germline, CDR1 SGHTA and CDR2 FQGNSA. The CDR3 consists of 12 residues. This chain's CDR3 is CASSQGRIEAFF. CDR3 nucleotide sequence: TGTGCCAGCAGCCAAGGACGGATTGAAGCTTTCTTT.

The count of this clonotype is one. The gene calls are TRBV5-1 and TRBJ2-2, with D unclear. The germline gives CDR1 SGHRS, CDR2 YFSETQ. The ends were cut back, 0 bases at V and 1 base at J, with 7 bases in the middle. CDR3 length equals 15 residues. CDR3 bases: TGCGCCAGCAGCTTGGCCTTGGGGAACACCGGGGAGCTGTTTTTT. It is translated as CASSLALGNTGELFF.

In its sample, this clonotype was seen many times. This chain connects TRBV11-3 to TRBJ2-7; D could derive from TRBD1 or TRBD2 (5 bases each). Germline CDR1 is SGHNT and CDR2 is YENEEA. The CDR3 consists of 15 residues. V was pared by 2 bases and J by 3 bases, with 14 bases between. DNA for the CDR3: TGTGCCAGCAGCTTAAGCCGGGACGCAAACTACGAGCAGTACTTC. Translated: CASSLSRDANYEQYF.

This clonotype was seen many times. V gene TRBV7-6 combines with J gene TRBJ1-4; D gene ambiguous. The V end lost 8 bases, the J end lost 5 bases, and 3 bases lay between the germline ends. The V gene's germline CDR1 is SGHVS and CDR2 FNYEAQ. The length of the CDR3 is 10 residues. The CDR3 sequence is CASGNEKLFF. The CDR3 region has the DNA TGTGCCAGCGGGAATGAAAAACTGTTTTTT. The full variable domain, with the rest looked up from reference TRBV7-6 and TRBJ1-4, is GAGVSQSPRYKVTKRGQDVALRCDPISGHVSLYWYRQALGQGPEFLTYFNYEAQQDKSGLPNDRFSAERPEGSISTLTIQRTEQRDSAMYRCASGNEKLFFGSGTQLSVL.

Of note for this clonotype: One end of the junction does not line up with germline, which may come from a read error. The J gene is TRBJ1-1, the V gene TRBV13; weak D call: TRBD1 (6 bases). This CDR3 contains 14 residues. CDR1 PRHDT and CDR2 FYEKMQ come from the germline V gene (reference sequence). The CDR3 here is CASSFGGARAEAFF. The CDR3 DNA reads as TGCGCCAGCAGCTTTGGGGGCGCGAGGGCTGAAGCTTTCTTT. Combining the CDR3 with reference TRBV13 and TRBJ1-1 gives the whole variable domain AAGVIQSPRHLIKEKRETATLKCYPIPRHDTVYWYQQGPGQDPQFLISFYEKMQSDKGSIPDRFSAQQFSDYHSELNMSSLELGDSALYFCASSFGGARAEAFFGQGTRLTVV.

This clonotype was recorded many times. This chain uses TRBV27 with TRBJ2-5; D not certain. The germline gives CDR1 MNHEY, CDR2 SMNVEV (reference sequence). The CDR3 is made up of 11 amino acids. V was cut by 6 bases and J by 5 bases, with 7 bases left in between. The DNA of the CDR3 is TGTGCCAGCAGGGAGATGGAGACCCAGTACTTC. Residues: CASREMETQYF.

CDR3 coding DNA: TGTGCCTGGAGTGTACTGGGCAACACCGGGGAGCTGTTTTTT. Encoded protein: CAWSVLGNTGELFF. The V call is TRBV30, the J call TRBJ2-2, with D uncertain. The V end lost 0 bases, the J end lost 2 bases, and 7 bases lay between the germline ends. The length of the CDR3 is 14 residues. Germline CDR1 reads GTSNPN; CDR2 reads SVGIG (reference sequence).

This clonotype was seen ten or more times. J is TRBJ1-2 and V is TRBV11-2; the match to TRBD1 covers 7 bases. The CDR3 covers 15 residues. The V and J ends lost 2 bases and 8 bases, in that order; junction bases with no gene match: 11. Germline V gives CDR1 SGHAT, CDR2 FQNNGV. CDR3 sequence reads: CASSLIGTVALGYTF. CDR3 sequence (DNA): TGTGCCAGCAGCTTAATAGGGACAGTGGCATTAGGCTACACCTTC. Complete variable domain (other parts from reference TRBV11-2 and TRBJ1-2): EAGVAQSPRYKIIEKRQSVAFWCNPISGHATLYWYQQILGQGPKLLIQFQNNGVVDDSQLPKDRFSAERLKGVDSTLKIQPAKLEDSAVYLCASSLIGTVALGYTFGSGTRLTVV.

Only one count was recorded for this clonotype. A much larger clone lies one base from this, so it may be a read error. The chain uses TRBV5-6 and TRBJ1-5; no definite D call. CDR1 and CDR2 (germline): SGHDT, YYEEEE. CDR3 length: 14 amino acids. CDR3 nucleotide sequence: TGTGCCAGCAGCTTGGGCCACGGCAATCAGCCCCCGCATTTT. As protein: CASSLGHGNQPPHF.